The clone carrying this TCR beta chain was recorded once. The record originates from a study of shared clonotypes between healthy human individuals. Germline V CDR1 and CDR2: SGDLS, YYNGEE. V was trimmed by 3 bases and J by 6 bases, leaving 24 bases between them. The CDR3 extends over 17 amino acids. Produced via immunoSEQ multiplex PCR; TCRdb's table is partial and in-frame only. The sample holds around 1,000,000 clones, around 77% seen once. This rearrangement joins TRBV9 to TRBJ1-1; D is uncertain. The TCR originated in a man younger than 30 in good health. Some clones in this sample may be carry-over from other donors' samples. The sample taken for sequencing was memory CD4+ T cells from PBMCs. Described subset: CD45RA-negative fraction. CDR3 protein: CASSAQGRGQSDAEAFF. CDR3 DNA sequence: TGTGCCAGCAGCGCCCAAGGTCGTGGGCAATCTGACGCTGAAGCTTTCTTT.